This TCR beta chain was sequenced for a study of blood T cell repertoires in COVID-19. The assay was immunoSEQ multiplex PCR, and TCRdb's table has in-frame clones only and misses some. This sample has roughly 230,000 clones, with roughly 91% found just once. Trimming removed 1 base from V and 3 bases from J, with 9 bases in between. Germline V CDR1 and CDR2: GTSNPN, SVGIG (reference sequence). The CDR3 is 13 amino acids. This clone showed up just once. What was sequenced was PBMCs or T cells enriched from blood (not recorded which). This chain uses TRBV30 with TRBJ1-1; maybe TRBD1 (6 bases). This receptor was taken from a woman younger than 45 with acute COVID-19. The CDR3 sequence is CAWSASGDTEAFF. CDR3 nucleotides: TGTGCCTGGAGTGCTTCAGGGGACACTGAAGCTTTCTTT.